One T cell receptor (beta chain) is described in this entry. This clonotype was seen at least ten times. Its recognized antigen is unknown. There are no base qualities to consult, and no much larger clone falls within one base. The data stem from a study of T cells in Graves' hyperthyroidism and ophthalmopathy (dated by TCRdb to about 2019). Notes on the research overall: Peripheral blood samples were taken at the time of initial diagnosis, prior to any treatment. After sampling, hyperthyroidism patients received methimazole starting at 30 mg daily, and ophthalmopathy patients received high-dose intravenous methylprednisolone. Thyroid tissue and blood T-cell repertoires from about six Graves' hyperthyroidism patients were also compared in the study. To identify distinguishing TCR V-J signatures, a discovery cohort of some 100 patients was used, comprising 40 to 45 with Graves' ophthalmopathy and around 60 with stable Graves' hyperthyroidism. Prospective prediction of ophthalmopathy was tested in an independent validation cohort of some 20 hyperthyroidism patients and 17 patients who later progressed to ophthalmopathy. The 90 to 100 discovery patients were randomly divided into training and test sets at a 7:3 ratio. The paper describes TCR Vbeta CDR3 sequencing of around 140 peripheral blood samples, made up of about 41 ophthalmopathy patients, some 80 hyperthyroidism patients and some 17 progressor patients.

Overall study results and their limits: Blood samples also contained most of the expanded thyroid clonotypes (frequency above 0.001), which suggests that blood repertoires may reflect thyroid immune responses. Ophthalmopathy was separated from stable hyperthyroidism by a 13 V-J signature model, with over 85% sensitivity and 81% to 83% specificity obtained in cross-validation and 80%/75% obtained in testing. In validation, the model predicted progression to ophthalmopathy a median of approximately 6.3 months before onset, with 70% to 71% sensitivity and just under 75% specificity. Sample size was not statistically predetermined, and investigators were not blinded to group allocation.

The TCR beta CDR3 regions were amplified from the RNA transcripts. The first round of RT-PCR for the TCR CDR3 was performed with the HTBI primer set and the Qiagen OneStep RT-PCR kit. Libraries were constructed in a second round of multiplex PCR, after which size selection and purification were performed. Sequencing of the libraries was done on an Illumina HiSeq2000 using paired-end 100 bp reads. The paper's processing steps were these. SOAPnuke was used to process the raw data, with reads discarded if the reads contained adapters or uncalled bases, had a mean Phred below 15, or lacked an exact constant-primer or identifier match. High-quality paired reads were merged with COPE v1.2.5, and unique nucleotide sequences were defined as clonotypes. MiTCR v1.1 was used to align clonotypes to the IMGT TRBV, TRBD and TRBJ reference segments. Analysis was restricted to V-J combinations with a frequency above 0.0001, which covered roughly 99% of repertoires. A TCS score was defined as the ratio of F50 (clonal expansion) to E x V (chaos), with BLOSUM62-based TCRdist applied between CDR3 peptides within each V-J. Welch's t-statistics and random forest reduced around 510 V-J features to roughly 13, which were used in a naive Bayes classifier (R e1071). TCRdb trimmed the raw reads at Q25, called clones with MiXCR and kept productive beta chains. Each record represents a unique CDR3 protein, reported with the most common genes and DNA among its rows. In this record, the V and J calls reflect TCRdb's handling and not the investigators' own analysis. The sample table contains roughly 240,000 distinct CDR3 sequences; only one count was recorded for roughly 15% of them. More than 25% of the sample belongs to the ten largest clones.

Ophthalmopathy patients had moderately to severely active disease, Clinical Activity Score of at least 3, NOSPECS grade of at least 4, and duration under 3 months. Patients with uncontrolled infections, other autoimmune diseases, pregnancy or lactation were excluded. Diagnoses relied on clinical symptoms, serum thyroxine and TRAb, thyroid ultrasound and orbital computed tomography. PBMCs were separated from 10 ml of fresh peripheral blood using Ficoll-Paque density gradient centrifugation. Total RNA was extracted with Trizol reagent, and quality was checked on an Agilent 2100 Bioanalyzer. CDR1 is given as KGHDR and CDR2 as SFDVKD, both from the germline V gene. Trimmed from V: 7 bases; trimmed from J: 6 bases; junction bases lacking a gene match: 19. Its CDR3 holds 18 amino acids, cysteine through phenylalanine. Only CDR3 DNA is held: 54 bases, read in frame from base 1.

Sequenced input: blood. This TCR was sampled from a woman in her late teens or twenties with Graves' ophthalmopathy. Rearrangement joined TRBV24-1 to TRBJ2-1; 8 bases in the junction line up with TRBD1. The DNA reads as follows: TGTGCCACCAGCCATACACAATTAATGACAGGGGTAGGCAATGAGCAGTTCTTC. This encodes CATSHTQLMTGVGNEQFF.